These 20 T cell receptor beta chains came from one sample sequenced in a study of sequential checkpoint blockade in melanoma. The repertoire was sequenced with immunoSEQ multiplex PCR; TCRdb's copy has only in-frame clones and lacks some. Of some 21,000 clones detected, 80% to 90% appear once; the ten largest clones hold around a tenth. As for treatment: randomized to nivolumab then ipilimumab (arm A) or the reverse (arm B). The material was CD8+ T cells sorted from blood (inferred from file names), obtained from a patient given nivolumab and ipilimumab in sequence. These receptors came from a human donor with melanoma.

The gene calls are TRBV9 and TRBJ2-1; D is possibly TRBD2 (6 bases). Trimming removed 3 bases from V and 6 bases from J, with 16 bases in between. Germline V gives CDR1 SGDLS, CDR2 YYNGEE. CDR3 length equals 15 residues. The CDR3 reads CASSEYSTSINEQFF. In nucleotides, the CDR3 is TGTGCCAGCAGCGAATACTCTACTAGCATCAATGAGCAGTTCTTC.

The sample holds one count of this clone. The genes are TRBV4-1 and TRBJ2-3; TRBD2 aligns across 9 bases. The length of the CDR3 is 17 residues. Germline lookup yields CDR1 MGHRA and CDR2 YSYEKL. The J segment lost 3 bases and the V segment lost 3 bases, leaving 10 bases of the junction unmatched. The CDR3, as DNA: TGCGCCAGCAGCCAGGGGATACTAGCGGGCCTAACAGATACGCAGTATTTT. This encodes CASSQGILAGLTDTQYF.

This chain connects TRBV13 to TRBJ2-5; 9 bases are shared with TRBD1. Germline assignment: CDR1 PRHDT and CDR2 FYEKMQ (reference sequence). CDR3 length: 15 residues. The junction had 10 bases not matched to a gene; V was cut back by 4 bases and J by 7 bases. CDR3 in amino acids: CASSSAGTGLPTQYF. Written as DNA, the CDR3 is TGTGCCAGCAGCTCCGCCGGGACAGGGCTACCGACCCAGTACTTC.

This sequence joins TRBV7-9 and TRBJ1-1; the D is unclear. V dropped 7 bases and J dropped 0 bases, with 12 bases sitting between them. CDR1 and CDR2 from the germline V gene are SEHNR and FQNEAQ (reference sequence). This CDR3 region has 14 residues. The CDR3 DNA is TGTGCCAGCACGAGCATGGTCATGAACACTGAAGCTTTCTTT. It codes for CASTSMVMNTEAFF.

The chain is built from TRBV7-9 and TRBJ2-3; 7 nucleotides agree with TRBD1. Per germline, CDR1 SEHNR and CDR2 FQNEAQ (reference sequence). V dropped 6 bases and J dropped 6; count of bases not matched to a gene: 21. The CDR3 covers 18 residues. The CDR3 DNA sequence: TGTGCCAGCAGTTTTCTCAGGGGGTCGGCTCCTCACGAGGATACGCAGTATTTT. Translated, it gives CASSFLRGSAPHEDTQYF.

This CDR3 is CASSHIPGLFSEQYF. The CDR3 DNA follows: TGCGCCAGCAGCCATATACCGGGACTTTTCTCCGAGCAGTACTTC. This rearrangement joins TRBV4-1 to TRBJ2-7; possible D gene TRBD2, 6 bases. CDR1 MGHRA and CDR2 YSYEKL come from the germline V gene. V lost 3 bases and J 6 bases, leaving 18 bases between the germline ends. The CDR3 sequence is 15 residues long.

The CDR3 nucleotides read TGTGCCAGCAGTGTTCGGGGTGACGATTCCTACGAGCAGTACTTC. Translation gives CASSVRGDDSYEQYF. The chain has TRBV6-1 and TRBJ2-7, with D perhaps matching TRBD2 (5 bases). The germline V and J ends were trimmed by 4 bases and 1 base, with 14 bases remaining between them. The CDR3 contains 15 residues. Germline assignment: CDR1 MNHNS and CDR2 SASEGT.

The chain couples TRBV14 to TRBJ2-7, with 8 bases lining up with TRBD2. The germline V gene encodes CDR1 SGHDN and CDR2 FVKESK. The CDR3 consists of 17 residues. Trimming at V came to 0 bases and at J to 2 bases, leaving 9 bases not matched to a gene. The CDR3 reads CASSQEKGLAGTYEQYF. Written as DNA, the CDR3 is TGTGCCAGCAGCCAAGAAAAGGGTCTAGCGGGTACCTACGAGCAGTACTTC. Full variable domain (rest looked up from reference TRBV14 and TRBJ2-7): EAGVTQFPSHSVIEKGQTVTLRCDPISGHDNLYWYRRVMGKEIKFLLHFVKESKQDESGMPNNRFLAERTGGTYSTLKVQPAELEDSGVYFCASSQEKGLAGTYEQYFGPGTRLTVT.

The chain carries TRBV6-5 and TRBJ2-1; D may be TRBD2 (6 bases). This CDR3 region has 11 residues. Looked up from germline, CDR1 is MNHEY and CDR2 is SVGAGI. Trimming stripped 7 bases from V and 13 bases from J, with 14 bases between. The CDR3 here is CASNPGVKQFF. The CDR3, as DNA: TGTGCCAGCAATCCGGGGGTTAAACAGTTCTTC.

The chain links TRBV18 to TRBJ2-7, with 9 nucleotides matching TRBD1. This CDR3 comprises 16 residues. From germline, CDR1 is KGHSH and CDR2 LQKENI. Unmatched junction bases numbered 6, after V lost 3 bases and J lost 0 bases. The CDR3 bases are TGTGCCAGCTCACCTACTGACAGGGGGAGCTCCTACGAGCAGTACTTC. Encoded protein: CASSPTDRGSSYEQYF.

The gene calls are TRBV7-9 and TRBJ2-7, with TRBD1 identical over 7 bases. The CDR3 runs to 14 residues. Germline V gene data show CDR1 as SEHNR and CDR2 as FQNEAQ (reference sequence). J lost 1 base, V lost 5 bases, and 5 bases had no gene match. This CDR3 is CASSPRQGSYEQYF. The DNA for the CDR3 is TGTGCCAGCAGCCCCCGACAGGGATCCTACGAGCAGTACTTC.

This clone was seen once. CDR3 bases: TGCGCCAGCAGCGCGACGACAGGGGGACAAGAGACCCAGTACTTC. Its translation: CASSATTGGQETQYF. The V gene is TRBV5-1, the J gene TRBJ2-5; 9 bases fit TRBD1. Germline V lookup: CDR1 SGHRS, CDR2 YFSETQ. Germline trimming cut 4 bases from V and 2 bases from J; bases unmatched to any gene: 6. The CDR3 runs to 15 residues.

This clone was seen just once. The chain recombines TRBV11-3 with TRBJ2-1, with D perhaps matching TRBD2 (6 bases). V was cut by 4 bases and J by 10 bases, with 20 bases left in between. The germline CDR1 and CDR2 sequences are SGHNT and YENEEA. CDR3 length: 15 amino acids. CDR3 sequence reads: CASSSRTEGNREQFF. DNA of the CDR3: TGTGCCAGCAGCTCCAGGACGGAGGGGAATAGGGAGCAGTTCTTC. Full variable domain (remainder filled in from reference TRBV11-3 and TRBJ2-1): EAGVVQSPRYKIIEKKQPVAFWCNPISGHNTLYWYLQNLGQGPELLIRYENEEAVDDSQLPKDRFSAERLKGVDSTLKIQPAELGDSAVYLCASSSRTEGNREQFFGPGTRLTVL.

The rearrangement links TRBV11-2 to TRBJ2-5, with 8 nucleotides matching TRBD2. This CDR3 is 17 amino acids long. Germline lookup yields CDR1 SGHAT and CDR2 FQNNGV. V was clipped by 5 bases and J by 1 base; unmatched bases: 12. The DNA for the CDR3 is TGTGCCAGCAGCCTCCACGCGGGGCGGGGGGTCCAAGAGACCCAGTACTTC. Translating it yields CASSLHAGRGVQETQYF.

The V call is TRBV6-6, the J call TRBJ1-2; D not certain. CDR3 length equals 15 residues. Germline V lookup: CDR1 MNHNY, CDR2 SVGAGI (reference sequence). V was shortened by 2 bases and J by 4 bases, with 14 bases between the two germline ends. The DNA of the CDR3 is TGTGCCAGCAGTTACATACAGAAACAGATCTATGGCTACACCTTC. It encodes CASSYIQKQIYGYTF.

The rearrangement links TRBV6-6 to TRBJ1-3; D gene uncertain. Germline assignment: CDR1 MNHNY and CDR2 SVGAGI (reference sequence). V dropped 7 bases and J dropped 7 bases, with 17 bases sitting between them. The CDR3 covers 14 residues. CDR3 DNA sequence: TGTGCCAGCATCGATGGCGGGTCAAGGAACACCATATATTTT. It is translated as CASIDGGSRNTIYF.

This clone occurred once. The chain recombines TRBV19 with TRBJ1-5; possibly TRBD1 for D (6 bases). The CDR3 consists of 19 residues. Germline lookup yields CDR1 LNHDA and CDR2 SQIVND (reference sequence). Trimming cost V 0 bases and J 1 base, with 19 bases left between them. In nucleotides, the CDR3 is TGTGCCAGTAGTATAGATATTTGGACAGACGTCGGAAGCAATCAGCCCCAGCATTTT. Its translation: CASSIDIWTDVGSNQPQHF.

The chain has TRBV4-1 and TRBJ2-2; D gene unclear. The CDR3 loop spans 16 amino acids. Germline V gene data show CDR1 as MGHRA and CDR2 as YSYEKL. V was clipped by 1 base and J by 5 bases, with 14 bases between them. CDR3 residues: CASSQVARDWTGELFF. DNA of the CDR3: TGCGCCAGCAGCCAAGTTGCGCGCGATTGGACCGGGGAGCTGTTTTTT.

This chain joins TRBV5-5 and TRBJ2-1; no definite D call. The CDR3 totals 11 residues. Trimming removed 2 bases at V and 10 bases at J, with 7 bases between. Per the germline V gene, CDR1 is SGHKS and CDR2 is YYEKEE (reference sequence). The CDR3 loop reads CASSLAREQFF. The CDR3 coding sequence is TGTGCCAGCAGCTTAGCCCGGGAGCAGTTCTTC.

The chain employs TRBV19 and TRBJ1-1; D is unresolved. The length of the CDR3 is 15 residues. Looked up from germline, CDR1 is LNHDA and CDR2 is SQIVND (reference sequence). The V end was cut by 5 bases, the J end by 4 bases, with 17 bases between. The CDR3 DNA reads TGTGCCAGTAGTCCTACTGGGCATCCTGGCACTGAAGCTTTCTTT. Translating it yields CASSPTGHPGTEAFF.